One and the same sample provided the 3 T cell receptor beta chains below, sequenced in a study of blood T cell repertoires in COVID-19. Sequencing used immunoSEQ multiplex PCR; TCRdb keeps in-frame clones, though not all of them. The table lists around 440,000 clones, 88% of them singletons. The sequenced sample was peripheral blood. The receptors stem from a woman in her forties or fifties with COVID-19, enrolled during active disease.

The chain couples TRBV6-5 to TRBJ1-2, with TRBD1 matching 8 bases. J was trimmed by 8 bases and V by 7 bases; bases with no gene match: 12. The CDR3 contains 14 residues. Per germline, CDR1 MNHEY and CDR2 SVGAGI. CDR3 DNA: TGTGCCAGCAACACATGGGGACAGGAAGGCGGCTACACCTTC. Translated: CASNTWGQEGGYTF.

Comments on this clone: Other DNA sequences of this sample code for an identical CDR3. The gene calls are TRBV9 and TRBJ1-3; D is possibly TRBD1 (6 bases). Trimming took 0 bases from V and 3 from J, leaving 10 bases between them. The CDR3 sequence is 15 residues long. CDR1 and CDR2 from the germline V gene are SGDLS and YYNGEE. The CDR3 DNA reads TGTGCCAGCAGCGTAGCTACAGGGAGTGGAAACACCATATATTTT. Amino acid sequence: CASSVATGSGNTIYF.

This chain links TRBV2 with TRBJ2-7, with TRBD2 matching over 9 bases. CDR1 and CDR2 (germline): SNHLY, FYNNEI. V dropped 3 bases and J dropped 3; count of bases not matched to a gene: 6. The CDR3 has 15 amino acids. CDR3 amino acids: CASSERLAGYYEQYF. CDR3 in DNA: TGTGCCAGCAGTGAGAGGCTAGCGGGGTACTACGAGCAGTACTTC. Filled out from reference TRBV2 and TRBJ2-7, the complete variable domain reads EPEVTQTPSHQVTQMGQEVILRCVPISNHLYFYWYRQILGQKVEFLVSFYNNEISEKSEIFDDQFSVERPDGSNFTLKIRSTKLEDSAMYFCASSERLAGYYEQYFGPGTRLTVT.